The 16 T cell receptor beta chains reported below all come from one sample, sequenced in a study of cytomegalovirus exposure and HLA in healthy donors. The PCR ran on 60 Vbeta and 13 Jbeta primers. The method was immunoSEQ multiplex PCR; TCRdb's version includes in-frame clones alone and lacks a portion of them. This table has 100,000 to 150,000 clones, approximately 78% appearing once. Sequenced: PBMCs. These receptors were taken from a woman in her twenties or thirties in good health and CMV-seronegative.

The rearrangement uses TRBV5-1 and TRBJ2-7; TRBD2 matches at 7 bases. This CDR3 region has 16 residues. The ends lost 0 bases at V and 4 bases at J; junction bases unmatched: 10. In germline, CDR1 is SGHRS, CDR2 YFSETQ. For the CDR3, the DNA is TGCGCCAGCAGCTTGGATGGGCGGGGGAAATTATACGAGCAGTACTTC. Translated: CASSLDGRGKLYEQYF.

This chain connects TRBV30 to TRBJ1-1, with D perhaps matching TRBD1 (6 bases). Trimming took 0 bases from V and 6 from J, leaving 17 bases between them. Germline V gives CDR1 GTSNPN, CDR2 SVGIG (reference sequence). This CDR3 is 15 amino acids long. The CDR3 coding sequence is TGTGCCTGGAGTGTCTATCTCAGGGGTGCGGCTGAAGCTTTCTTT. Amino acid sequence: CAWSVYLRGAAEAFF.

The J gene is TRBJ1-4, the V gene TRBV27, with D unclear. Germline values: CDR1 MNHEY, CDR2 SMNVEV (reference sequence). V was cut by 9 bases and J by 8 bases, with 16 bases left in between. The CDR3 sequence is 13 residues long. CDR3 residues: CASGQAMGEKLFF. In DNA form, the CDR3 reads TGTGCCAGTGGCCAGGCCATGGGCGAAAAACTGTTTTTT. The full variable domain, its missing parts supplied by reference TRBV27 and TRBJ1-4, is EAQVTQNPRYLITVTGKKLTVTCSQNMNHEYMSWYRQDPGLGLRQIYYSMNVEVTDKGDVPEGYKVSRKEKRNFPLILESPSPNQTSLYFCASGQAMGEKLFFGSGTQLSVL.

This chain joins TRBV19 and TRBJ1-2; weak D call: TRBD1 (5 bases). Germline V gives CDR1 LNHDA, CDR2 SQIVND (reference sequence). This CDR3 contains 15 residues. Trimming took 0 bases from V and 5 from J, leaving 13 bases between them. This CDR3 is CASSIESGLKYGYTF. The CDR3 DNA is TGTGCCAGTAGTATAGAATCGGGACTAAAGTATGGCTACACCTTC. The full variable domain, rest sourced from reference TRBV19 and TRBJ1-2, is DGGITQSPKYLFRKEGQNVTLSCEQNLNHDAMYWYRQDPGQGLRLIYYSQIVNDFQKGDIAEGYSVSREKKESFPLTVTSAQKNPTAFYLCASSIESGLKYGYTFGSGTRLTVV.

The gene calls are TRBV11-3 and TRBJ2-1; 13 nucleotides match TRBD2. The CDR3 covers 16 residues. Trimming cost V 4 bases and J 7 bases; bases outside gene matches: 7. Germline CDR1 and CDR2: SGHNT and YENEEA. For the CDR3, the DNA is TGTGCCAGCAGCTGGGCCGGGACTAGCGGGACTAATGAGCAGTTCTTC. It codes for CASSWAGTSGTNEQFF. Combining the CDR3 with reference TRBV11-3 and TRBJ2-1 gives the whole variable domain EAGVVQSPRYKIIEKKQPVAFWCNPISGHNTLYWYLQNLGQGPELLIRYENEEAVDDSQLPKDRFSAERLKGVDSTLKIQPAELGDSAVYLCASSWAGTSGTNEQFFGPGTRLTVL.

The chain employs TRBV5-1 and TRBJ1-2; perhaps TRBD1 as D (5 bases). The V gene lost 4 bases and the J gene lost 5 bases, with 12 bases spanning the gap. This CDR3 comprises 13 residues. Germline V gives CDR1 SGHRS, CDR2 YFSETQ. As DNA, the CDR3 is TGCGCCAGCAGCCCCGACAGAACGTATGGCTACACCTTC. Translating it yields CASSPDRTYGYTF.

The rearrangement links TRBV30 to TRBJ1-2; TRBD1 might be the D (6 bases). Germline lookup yields CDR1 GTSNPN and CDR2 SVGIG (reference sequence). CDR3 length equals 14 residues. The V end was cut by 1 base, the J end by 5 bases, with 14 bases between. CDR3: CAWSGQANPYGYTF. In DNA form, the CDR3 reads TGTGCCTGGAGTGGACAGGCGAACCCTTATGGCTACACCTTC.

CDR3 in amino acids: CASSEQRGKGDTQYF. The CDR3 DNA reads as TGTGCCAGCAGTGAGCAGCGGGGGAAGGGGGATACGCAGTATTTT. V and J are TRBV2 and TRBJ2-3, with TRBD2 matching over 8 bases. Germline loops: CDR1 SNHLY, CDR2 FYNNEI. Losses at the gene ends were 3 bases for V and 6 bases for J; bases not matched to a gene: 8. The CDR3 runs 15 residues.

J is TRBJ1-2 and V is TRBV19, with D unclear. Germline V gene lookup returns CDR1 LNHDA and CDR2 SQIVND (reference sequence). V was pared by 3 bases and J by 3 bases, with 5 bases between. The CDR3 sequence is 12 residues long. The DNA of the CDR3 is TGTGCCAGTAGTATCCCGGACTATGGCTACACCTTC. It yields the protein CASSIPDYGYTF. The full variable domain, in which reference TRBV19 and TRBJ1-2 provide the parts outside the CDR3, is DGGITQSPKYLFRKEGQNVTLSCEQNLNHDAMYWYRQDPGQGLRLIYYSQIVNDFQKGDIAEGYSVSREKKESFPLTVTSAQKNPTAFYLCASSIPDYGYTFGSGTRLTVV.

The rearrangement links TRBV7-8 to TRBJ1-2; 8 positions agree with TRBD1. The CDR3 sequence is 14 residues long. With 5 bases clipped from V and 4 bases from J, the junction kept 6 bases outside the gene matches. Germline lookup yields CDR1 SGHVS and CDR2 FQNEAQ. The CDR3 reads CASSGTGGTYGYTF. The CDR3 coding sequence is TGTGCCAGCAGCGGGACAGGAGGTACCTATGGCTACACCTTC.

V usage is TRBV4-1 and J usage is TRBJ2-7; TRBD1 aligns across 10 bases. V shed 3 bases and J 2 bases; nucleotides not matched to a gene: 4. This CDR3 is 15 amino acids long. The germline CDR1 and CDR2 sequences are MGHRA and YSYEKL. The CDR3 DNA reads TGCGCCAGCAGCCACCCGGGACAGGGGACCTACGAGCAGTACTTC. Translating it yields CASSHPGQGTYEQYF.

The V and J genes are TRBV18 and TRBJ1-1; the D is unclear. This CDR3 region has 12 residues. Trimming shortened V by 7 bases and J by 7 bases, and 13 bases separated the two germline ends. Germline CDR1 KGHSH, CDR2 LQKENI. For the CDR3, the DNA is TGTGCCAGCTTAGCATCGCCGATTGAAGCTTTCTTT. This translates into CASLASPIEAFF.

This clone has just one count. CDR3 sequence: CASSLETNYGYTF. DNA of the CDR3: TGTGCCAGCTCACTGGAGACTAACTATGGCTACACCTTC. The V gene is TRBV18, the J gene TRBJ1-2; D call uncertain. This CDR3 comprises 13 residues. Germline CDR1 reads KGHSH; CDR2 reads LQKENI. V lost 4 bases to trimming and J lost 0 bases, with 6 bases between them.

This rearrangement joins TRBV7-8 to TRBJ2-3; 10 nucleotides match TRBD2. The germline gives CDR1 SGHVS, CDR2 FQNEAQ. This CDR3 region has 19 residues. Trimming cost V 4 bases and J 4 bases; bases outside gene matches: 17. Here the CDR3 reads CASSSYRLAGATRADTQYF. For the CDR3, the DNA is TGTGCCAGCAGCTCATACCGGCTAGCGGGAGCTACGAGGGCAGATACGCAGTATTTT.

The chain has TRBV6-1 and TRBJ2-7; 7 bases align to TRBD2. Germline V gene lookup returns CDR1 MNHNS and CDR2 SASEGT. The CDR3 sequence is 16 residues long. The trim removed 2 bases at V and 2 bases at J, leaving 9 bases unmatched. This CDR3 is CASSESGLPRPYEQYF. The CDR3 nucleotides read TGTGCCAGCAGTGAATCGGGACTACCCAGACCCTACGAGCAGTACTTC.

This clone was counted once. V and J are TRBV14 and TRBJ2-3, with 7 bases lining up with TRBD2. V shed 4 bases, J shed 8 bases, and the junction held 3 bases outside the gene matches. Looked up from germline, CDR1 is SGHDN and CDR2 is FVKESK. CDR3 length: 12 residues. For the CDR3, the DNA is TGTGCCAGCAGCCCTAGCGGAGGTACGCAGTATTTT. Its protein product is CASSPSGGTQYF.